This TCR beta chain comes out of a study of multiple sclerosis patients with progressive multifocal leukoencephalopathy. Time point given: around 13 months of natalizumab therapy. T1 marks 6 months and T2 marks 12 months of natalizumab therapy. TCRdb's copy holds only in-frame clones and misses some; the assay was immunoSEQ multiplex PCR. The data hold around 30,000 clones, with nearly 90% observed a single time. Material: PBMCs, obtained from a patient treated with natalizumab. The receptor was derived from a human donor with multiple sclerosis.

CDR3 sequence reads: CASSPQGSDQPQHF. The CDR3 DNA follows: TGTGCCAGCTCACCACAGGGGTCCGATCAGCCCCAGCATTTT. The chain employs TRBV18 and TRBJ1-5; tentatively, D is TRBD1 (5 bases). The CDR3 loop spans 14 amino acids. Trimming took 1 base from V and 5 from J, leaving 9 bases between them. Germline values: CDR1 KGHSH, CDR2 LQKENI.